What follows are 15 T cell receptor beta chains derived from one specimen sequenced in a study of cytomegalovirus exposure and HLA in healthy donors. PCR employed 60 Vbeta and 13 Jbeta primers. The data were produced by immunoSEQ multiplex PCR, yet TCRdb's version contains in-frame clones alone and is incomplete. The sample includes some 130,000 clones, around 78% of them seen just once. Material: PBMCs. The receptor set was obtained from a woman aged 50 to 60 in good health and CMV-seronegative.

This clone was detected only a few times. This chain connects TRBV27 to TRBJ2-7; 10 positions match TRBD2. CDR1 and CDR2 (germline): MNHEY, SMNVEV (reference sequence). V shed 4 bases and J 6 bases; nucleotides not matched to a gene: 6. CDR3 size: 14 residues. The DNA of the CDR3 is TGTGCCAGCAGTTGGGCTAGCGGGAGAACCGAGCAGTACTTC. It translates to CASSWASGRTEQYF.

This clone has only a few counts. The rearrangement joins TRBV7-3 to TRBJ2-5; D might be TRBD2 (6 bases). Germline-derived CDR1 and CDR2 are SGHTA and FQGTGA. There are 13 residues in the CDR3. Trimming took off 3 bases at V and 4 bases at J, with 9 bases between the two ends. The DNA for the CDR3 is TGTGCCAGCAGCTTCTACGGGGGAGAGACCCAGTACTTC. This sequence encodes CASSFYGGETQYF. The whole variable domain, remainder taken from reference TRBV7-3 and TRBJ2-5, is GAGVSQTPSNKVTEKGKYVELRCDPISGHTALYWYRQSLGQGPEFLIYFQGTGAADDSGLPNDRFFAVRPEGSVSTLKIQRTERGDSAVYLCASSFYGGETQYFGPGTRLLVL.

This CDR3 reads CASSSPPWGQGREQYF. The CDR3, as DNA: TGTGCCAGCAGTTCTCCGCCCTGGGGACAGGGTCGCGAGCAGTACTTC. This chain uses TRBV6-5 with TRBJ2-7; 9 bases align to TRBD1. Germline V gives CDR1 MNHEY, CDR2 SVGAGI. The CDR3 is made up of 16 amino acids. Trimming removed 4 bases from V and 6 bases from J; junction bases left unmatched: 13.

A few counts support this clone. The CDR3 nucleotides are TGTGCCAGCAGCCCCCCGCGGGAGATTCCCTCCTACGAGCAGTACGTC. This gives the protein CASSPPREIPSYEQYV. The V gene is TRBV7-9, the J gene TRBJ2-7; 7 bases match TRBD2. Looked up from germline, CDR1 is SEHNR and CDR2 is FQNEAQ (reference sequence). Germline trimming cut 5 bases from V and 0 bases from J; bases unmatched to any gene: 10. The CDR3 runs 16 residues.

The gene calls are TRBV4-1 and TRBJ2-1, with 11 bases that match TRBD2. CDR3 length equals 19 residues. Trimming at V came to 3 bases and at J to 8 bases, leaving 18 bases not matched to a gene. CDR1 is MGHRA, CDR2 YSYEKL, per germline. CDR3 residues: CASSHPGLAAGPNQDEQFF. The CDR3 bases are TGCGCCAGCAGCCATCCGGGACTAGCGGCAGGGCCCAACCAGGATGAGCAGTTCTTC.

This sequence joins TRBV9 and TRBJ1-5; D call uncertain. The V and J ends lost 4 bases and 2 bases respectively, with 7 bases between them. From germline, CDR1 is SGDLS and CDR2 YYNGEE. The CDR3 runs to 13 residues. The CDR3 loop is CASSSVGNQPQHF. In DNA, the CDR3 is TGTGCCAGCAGCAGCGTGGGCAATCAGCCCCAGCATTTT.

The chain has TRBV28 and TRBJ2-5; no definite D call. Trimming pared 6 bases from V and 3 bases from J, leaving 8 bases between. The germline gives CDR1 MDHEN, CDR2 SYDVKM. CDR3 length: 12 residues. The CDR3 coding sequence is TGTGCCAGCAGGGGTAGCAAAGAGACCCAGTACTTC. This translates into CASRGSKETQYF.

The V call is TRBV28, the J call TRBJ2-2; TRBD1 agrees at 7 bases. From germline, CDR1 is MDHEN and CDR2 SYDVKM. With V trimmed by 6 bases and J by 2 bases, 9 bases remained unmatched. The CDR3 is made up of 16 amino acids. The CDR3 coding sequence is TGTGCCAGCAGCTACCGGGACAGATTTAACACCGGGGAGCTGTTTTTT. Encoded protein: CASSYRDRFNTGELFF.

Here the CDR3 DNA reads TGTGCCAGCAGCCAAGGGTTGTTGGACAGGCCGGGAAACACCATATATTTT. It codes for CASSQGLLDRPGNTIYF. The V gene is TRBV4-2, the J gene TRBJ1-3; 7 bases match TRBD1. The CDR3 totals 17 residues. Germline V gene lookup returns CDR1 LGHNA and CDR2 YNFKEQ. With V trimmed by 1 base and J by 4 bases, 10 bases remained unmatched.

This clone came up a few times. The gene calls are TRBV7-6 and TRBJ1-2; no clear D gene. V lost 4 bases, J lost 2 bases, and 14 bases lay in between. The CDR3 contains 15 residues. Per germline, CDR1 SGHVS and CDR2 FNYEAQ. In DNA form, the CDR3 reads TGTGCCAGCAGCTCCTTCCGGGGAGGGAACTATGGCTACACCTTC. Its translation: CASSSFRGGNYGYTF.

In nucleotides, the CDR3 is TGCGCCAGCAGCCCGGAGGGTTTAGATGAGCAGTTCTTC. This codes for CASSPEGLDEQFF. This chain joins TRBV5-1 and TRBJ2-1; the D gene is possibly TRBD2 (6 bases). This CDR3 has 13 amino acids. V was clipped by 4 bases and J by 8 bases, with 13 bases between them. In germline, CDR1 is SGHRS, CDR2 YFSETQ.

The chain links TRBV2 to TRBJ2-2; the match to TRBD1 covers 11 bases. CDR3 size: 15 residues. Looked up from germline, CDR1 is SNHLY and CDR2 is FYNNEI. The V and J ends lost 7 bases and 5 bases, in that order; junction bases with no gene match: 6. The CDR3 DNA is TGTGCCAGCATACGTGGACAGGGGGCAACCGGGGAGCTGTTTTTT. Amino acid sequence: CASIRGQGATGELFF. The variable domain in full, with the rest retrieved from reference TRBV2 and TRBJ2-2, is EPEVTQTPSHQVTQMGQEVILRCVPISNHLYFYWYRQILGQKVEFLVSFYNNEISEKSEIFDDQFSVERPDGSNFTLKIRSTKLEDSAMYFCASIRGQGATGELFFGEGSRLTVL.

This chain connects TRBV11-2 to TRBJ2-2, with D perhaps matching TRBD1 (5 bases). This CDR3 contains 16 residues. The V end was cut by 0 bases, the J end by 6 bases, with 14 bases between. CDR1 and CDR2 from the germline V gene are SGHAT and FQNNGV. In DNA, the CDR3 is TGTGCCAGCAGCTTAGATGGGGCAGGGTTGGCCGGGGAGCTGTTTTTT. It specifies CASSLDGAGLAGELFF.

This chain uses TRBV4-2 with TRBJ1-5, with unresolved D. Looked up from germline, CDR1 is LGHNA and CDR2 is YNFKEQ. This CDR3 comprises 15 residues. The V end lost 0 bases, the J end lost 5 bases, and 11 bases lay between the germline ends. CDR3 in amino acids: CASSQETFSDQPQHF. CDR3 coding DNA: TGTGCCAGCAGCCAAGAGACATTCTCCGATCAGCCCCAGCATTTT.

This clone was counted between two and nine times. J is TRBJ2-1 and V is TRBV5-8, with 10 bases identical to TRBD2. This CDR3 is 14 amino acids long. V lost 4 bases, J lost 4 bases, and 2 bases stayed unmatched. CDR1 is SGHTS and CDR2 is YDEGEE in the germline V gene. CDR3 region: CASSGAGGYNEQFF. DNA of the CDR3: TGTGCCAGCAGCGGAGCGGGAGGGTACAATGAGCAGTTCTTC.